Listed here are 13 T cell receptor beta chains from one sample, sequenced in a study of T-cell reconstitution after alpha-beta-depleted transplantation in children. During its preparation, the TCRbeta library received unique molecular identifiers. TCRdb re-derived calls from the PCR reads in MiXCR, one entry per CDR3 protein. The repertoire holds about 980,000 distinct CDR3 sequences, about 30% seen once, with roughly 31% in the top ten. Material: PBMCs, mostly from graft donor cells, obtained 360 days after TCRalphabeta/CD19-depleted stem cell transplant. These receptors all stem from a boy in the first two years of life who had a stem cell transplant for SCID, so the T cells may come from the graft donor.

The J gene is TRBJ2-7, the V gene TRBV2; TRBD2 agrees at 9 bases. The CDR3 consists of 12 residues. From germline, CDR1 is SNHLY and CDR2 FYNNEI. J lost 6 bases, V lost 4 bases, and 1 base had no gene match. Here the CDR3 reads CASSGTSAEQYF. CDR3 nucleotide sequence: TGTGCCAGCAGTGGGACTAGCGCCGAGCAGTACTTC. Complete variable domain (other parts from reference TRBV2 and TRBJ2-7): EPEVTQTPSHQVTQMGQEVILRCVPISNHLYFYWYRQILGQKVEFLVSFYNNEISEKSEIFDDQFSVERPDGSNFTLKIRSTKLEDSAMYFCASSGTSAEQYFGPGTRLTVT.

CDR3 region: CAWSVRDRFSYEQYF. The CDR3 DNA follows: TGTGCCTGGAGTGTAAGGGACAGATTCTCCTACGAGCAGTACTTC. The chain recombines TRBV30 with TRBJ2-7; 7 positions match TRBD1. Per the germline V gene, CDR1 is GTSNPN and CDR2 is SVGIG (reference sequence). The V and J ends lost 0 bases and 0 bases, in that order; junction bases with no gene match: 5. There are 15 residues in the CDR3.

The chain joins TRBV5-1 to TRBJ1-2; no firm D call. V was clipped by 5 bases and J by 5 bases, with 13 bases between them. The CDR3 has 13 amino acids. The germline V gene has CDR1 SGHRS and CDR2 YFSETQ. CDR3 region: CASSRPFRYGYTF. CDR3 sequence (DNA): TGCGCCAGCAGTAGACCCTTTAGGTATGGCTACACCTTC.

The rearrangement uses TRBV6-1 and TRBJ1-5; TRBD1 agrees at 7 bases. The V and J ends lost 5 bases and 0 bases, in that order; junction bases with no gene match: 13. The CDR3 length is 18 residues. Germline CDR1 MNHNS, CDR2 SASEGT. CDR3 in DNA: TGTGCCAGCAGTCCCCTCGGGGACAGACCGATTAGCAATCAGCCCCAGCATTTT. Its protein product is CASSPLGDRPISNQPQHF.

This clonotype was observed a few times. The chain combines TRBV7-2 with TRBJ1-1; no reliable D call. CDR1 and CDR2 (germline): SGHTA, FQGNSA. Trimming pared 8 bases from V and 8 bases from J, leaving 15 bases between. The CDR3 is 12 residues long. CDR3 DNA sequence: TGTGCCAGCGGTCCCCTTCTCAGGGAAGCTTTCTTT. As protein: CASGPLLREAFF.

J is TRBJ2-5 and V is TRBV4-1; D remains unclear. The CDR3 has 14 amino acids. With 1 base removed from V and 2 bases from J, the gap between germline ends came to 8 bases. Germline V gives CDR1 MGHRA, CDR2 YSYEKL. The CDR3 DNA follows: TGCGCCAGCAGCCAAGTAGGGTTTCAAGAGACCCAGTACTTC. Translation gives CASSQVGFQETQYF.

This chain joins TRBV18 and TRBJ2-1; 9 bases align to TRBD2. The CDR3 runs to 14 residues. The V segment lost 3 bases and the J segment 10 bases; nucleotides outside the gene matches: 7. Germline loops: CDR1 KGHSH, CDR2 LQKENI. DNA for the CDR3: TGTGCCAGCTCACCGACTAGCGGTGCCACGGAGCAGTTCTTC. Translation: CASSPTSGATEQFF.

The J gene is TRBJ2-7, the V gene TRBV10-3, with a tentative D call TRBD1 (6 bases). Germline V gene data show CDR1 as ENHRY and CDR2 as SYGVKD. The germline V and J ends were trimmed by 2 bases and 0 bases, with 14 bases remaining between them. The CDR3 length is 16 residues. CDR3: CAISEVSGEYSYEQYF. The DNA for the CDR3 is TGTGCCATCAGTGAGGTTTCAGGGGAATACTCCTACGAGCAGTACTTC.

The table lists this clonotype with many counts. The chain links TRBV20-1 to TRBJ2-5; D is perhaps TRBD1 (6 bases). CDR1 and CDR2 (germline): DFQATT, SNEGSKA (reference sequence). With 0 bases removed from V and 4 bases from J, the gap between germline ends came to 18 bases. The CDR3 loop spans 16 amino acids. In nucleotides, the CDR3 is TGCAGTGCTAGAGATGTTCGCCAGGGGCCCCTAGAGACCCAGTACTTC. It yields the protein CSARDVRQGPLETQYF.

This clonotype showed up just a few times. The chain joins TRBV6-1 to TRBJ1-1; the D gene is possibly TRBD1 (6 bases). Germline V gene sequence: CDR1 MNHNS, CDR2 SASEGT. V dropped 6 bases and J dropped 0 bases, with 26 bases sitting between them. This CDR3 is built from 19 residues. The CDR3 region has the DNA TGTGCCAGCAGGTGGTCCAGGGAACGGGGGGGCCTAATGAACACTGAAGCTTTCTTT. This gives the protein CASRWSRERGGLMNTEAFF.

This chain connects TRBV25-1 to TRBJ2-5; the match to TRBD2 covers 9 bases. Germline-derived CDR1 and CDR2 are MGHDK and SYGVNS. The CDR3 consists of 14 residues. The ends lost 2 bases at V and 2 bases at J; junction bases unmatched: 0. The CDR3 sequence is CASSELAGQETQYF. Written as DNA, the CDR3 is TGTGCCAGCAGTGAACTAGCGGGGCAAGAGACCCAGTACTTC.

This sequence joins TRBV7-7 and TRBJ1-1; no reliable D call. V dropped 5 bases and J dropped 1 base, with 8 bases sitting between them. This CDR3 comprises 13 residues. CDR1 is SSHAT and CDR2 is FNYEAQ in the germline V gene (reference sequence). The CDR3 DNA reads TGTGCCAGCAGCGAGGAGCGGAACACTGAAGCTTTCTTT. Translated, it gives CASSEERNTEAFF.

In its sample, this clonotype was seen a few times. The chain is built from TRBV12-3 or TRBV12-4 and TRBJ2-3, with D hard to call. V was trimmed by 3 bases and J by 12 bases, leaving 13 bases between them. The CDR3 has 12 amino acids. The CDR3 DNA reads TGTGCCAGCAGTTTGAACCGTGTCGGACAGTATTTT. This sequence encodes CASSLNRVGQYF.